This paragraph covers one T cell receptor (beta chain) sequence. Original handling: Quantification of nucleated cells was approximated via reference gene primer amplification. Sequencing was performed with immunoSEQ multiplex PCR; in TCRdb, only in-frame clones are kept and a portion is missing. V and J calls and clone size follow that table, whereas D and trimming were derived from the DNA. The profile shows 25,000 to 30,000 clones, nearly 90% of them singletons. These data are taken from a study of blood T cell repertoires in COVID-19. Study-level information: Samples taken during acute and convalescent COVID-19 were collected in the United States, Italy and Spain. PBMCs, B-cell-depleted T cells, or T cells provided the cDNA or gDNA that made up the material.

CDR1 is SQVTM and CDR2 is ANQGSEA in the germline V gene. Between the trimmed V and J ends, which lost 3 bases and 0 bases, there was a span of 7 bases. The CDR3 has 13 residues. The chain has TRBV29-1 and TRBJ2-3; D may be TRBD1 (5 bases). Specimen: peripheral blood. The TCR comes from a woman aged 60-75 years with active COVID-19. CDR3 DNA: TGCAGCGTTGATGGGGCTAGCACAGATACGCAGTATTTT. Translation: CSVDGASTDTQYF.